This TCR beta chain comes out of a study of cytomegalovirus exposure and HLA in healthy donors. Study at large: Drawn from HLA-typed donors, around 85 million unique TCRs were held in an early data release.

This PCR relied on a set of 60 Vbeta primers and 13 Jbeta primers. The repertoire was sequenced with immunoSEQ multiplex PCR; TCRdb's copy has only in-frame clones and lacks some. The sample records about 82,000 clones, around 80% being singletons. The study's findings and limits: Immune exposure was documented only through CMV serostatus. The authors later found TCR association rates varying by HLA locus, with DRB1 most and HLA-C fewest. An analysis that came later showed most CMV-associated TCR beta chains appearing HLA-restricted.

A remark on this clone: Its antigen remains unknown.

The sample comprised PBMCs. This receptor was taken from a man between 65 and 85 years old in good health and CMV-seropositive.

The CDR3 region is CASSIQETQYF. The DNA for the CDR3 is TGTGCCAGCAGCATACAAGAGACCCAGTACTTC. The chain combines TRBV11-2 with TRBJ2-5; D remains unclear. The germline CDR1 and CDR2 sequences are SGHAT and FQNNGV. This CDR3 spans 11 amino acids. The V end was cut by 5 bases, the J end by 2 bases, with 3 bases between.